The TCR beta chain under discussion was sequenced for a study of blood T cell repertoires in COVID-19. Study-level background: Collection of acute and convalescent COVID-19 samples took place in the United States, Italy and Spain. Sample material is recorded as cDNA or gDNA derived from T cells, B-cell-depleted T cells, or PBMCs.

Original processing methods: Amplification of reference gene primers was used by the study to estimate nucleated cell counts. The protocol was immunoSEQ multiplex PCR, while the TCRdb copy is restricted to in-frame clones and leaves out a portion. That table supplies the V and J calls and clone size; D and trimming were determined from the DNA. The sample gives about 140,000 clones, 70% to 90% of which show up once; about 10% is in the top ten. Germline CDR1 is SGHRS and CDR2 is YFSETQ. The V end lost 4 bases, the J end lost 6 bases, and 25 bases lay between the germline ends. CDR3 length: 17 residues.

The sample consisted of peripheral blood. The clonotype was recovered from a woman of 80 years or more with acute or convalescent COVID-19. V and J are TRBV5-1 and TRBJ1-1, with D possibly matching TRBD1 (5 bases). The CDR3 sequence: CASSPGGRAGLGAEAFF. Written as DNA, the CDR3 is TGCGCCAGCAGCCCTGGGGGGAGGGCAGGCCTTGGGGCTGAAGCTTTCTTT.